A single T cell receptor beta chain is shown here with its context. Antigen unknown. The data belong to a study of cytomegalovirus exposure and HLA in healthy donors. Study outcomes and limitations: Subsequent analysis showed first-cohort TCR clusters tending to co-occur in 120 validation repertoires. The study labeled fewer than 200 TCR beta chains cytomegalovirus-associated. Some public TCRs appeared in many individuals, while most sequences were rare. Confirmation in vitro established that a few CMV-associated chains were specific for CMV antigens.

Here immunoSEQ multiplex PCR was the method, and the copy in TCRdb shows in-frame clones only, minus some. Of about 120,000 clones in the sample, 88% were seen once. Deletions cut 4 bases from V and 3 bases from J, with 16 bases between. In germline, CDR1 is SGHNT, CDR2 YYREEE (reference sequence). The CDR3 runs 15 residues. The sequenced sample consisted of PBMCs. The V call is TRBV5-4, the J call TRBJ1-1; TRBD1 might be the D (6 bases). This receptor was taken from a woman in her late teens or twenties in good health and CMV-seropositive. The CDR3 is CASSRTGNRDTEAFF. DNA of the CDR3: TGTGCCAGCAGCAGAACAGGGAATAGGGACACTGAAGCTTTCTTT.